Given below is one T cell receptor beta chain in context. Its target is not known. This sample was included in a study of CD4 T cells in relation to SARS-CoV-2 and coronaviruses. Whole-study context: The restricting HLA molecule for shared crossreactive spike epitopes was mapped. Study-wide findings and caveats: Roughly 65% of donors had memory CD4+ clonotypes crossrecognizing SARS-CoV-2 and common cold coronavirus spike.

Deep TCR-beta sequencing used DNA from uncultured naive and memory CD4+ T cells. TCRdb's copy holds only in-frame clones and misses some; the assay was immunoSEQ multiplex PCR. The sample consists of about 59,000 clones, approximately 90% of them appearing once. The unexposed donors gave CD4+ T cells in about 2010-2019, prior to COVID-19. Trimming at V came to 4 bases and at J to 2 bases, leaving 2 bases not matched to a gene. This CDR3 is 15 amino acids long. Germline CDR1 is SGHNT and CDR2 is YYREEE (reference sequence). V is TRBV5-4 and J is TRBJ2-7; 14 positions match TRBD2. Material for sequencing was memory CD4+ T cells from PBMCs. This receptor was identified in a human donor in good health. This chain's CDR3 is CASSPGLAGAYEQYF. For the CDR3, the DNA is TGTGCCAGCAGCCCGGGACTAGCGGGAGCCTACGAGCAGTACTTC.